This T cell receptor beta chain came from a study of shared clonotypes between healthy human individuals. General study points: Clonotype sharing among the donors was expected to vary with sequencing depth.

For this clone: What it binds is unknown.

Only Caucasian adults living in Nashville, Tennessee served as donors. This table comes from immunoSEQ multiplex PCR, and its TCRdb copy is limited to in-frame clones, with some not included. The sample holds approximately 640,000 clones, roughly 87% seen once. V shed 5 bases, J shed 4 bases, and the junction held 7 bases outside the gene matches. CDR3 size: 16 residues. CDR1 MNHEY and CDR2 SMNVEV come from the germline V gene (reference sequence). The rearrangement joins TRBV27 to TRBJ2-1, with 11 bases that match TRBD2. Sequenced input: memory CD8+ T cells from PBMCs. As for subset: CD45RO+ cells pooled with CCR7-negative TemRA cells. This receptor was taken from a young man in good health. Some clones in this sample may be carry-over from other donors' samples. CDR3 sequence reads: CASSLGTSGPYNEQFF. CDR3 DNA sequence: TGTGCCAGCAGTCTCGGGACTAGCGGACCTTACAATGAGCAGTTCTTC.